This T cell receptor beta chain was found in a study of OX40 agonist ivuxolimab in advanced cancers. Study context: Recorded diagnoses for dose-escalation patients were hepatocellular carcinoma, melanoma, renal cell or head and neck cancer. Study outcomes and limitations: Dose levels from 0.1 to 3.0 mg/kg saw CD4+ and CD8+ blood T cells expand clonally by week 6.

The CDR3 has 15 amino acids. Germline assignment: CDR1 SQVTM and CDR2 ANQGSEA. V gave up 6 bases and J gave up 9 bases; unmatched junction bases: 16. No patient had autoimmune disease or received systemic immunosuppression. This table comes from immunoSEQ multiplex PCR, and its TCRdb copy is limited to in-frame clones, with some not included. The profile shows 40,000 to 55,000 clones, 89% of them singletons. On this clone: What it recognizes is unknown.

This rearrangement joins TRBV29-1 to TRBJ2-1; 8 bases line up with TRBD2. Specimen: CD4+ or CD8+ T cells sorted from blood, collected in a trial of the OX40 agonist ivuxolimab. The TCR comes from an adult with an advanced solid tumor such as melanoma, head and neck, liver or kidney cancer. CDR3 bases: TGCAGCGTGGGGGGACTAGGGACTCAGGTGGGTGAGCAGTTCTTC. Protein product: CSVGGLGTQVGEQFF.